These 19 T cell receptor beta chains share one sample of origin, sequenced in a study of T cells in Graves' hyperthyroidism and ophthalmopathy. RNA transcripts yielded amplified TCR beta CDR3 regions. The HTBI primer set was used in a first-round RT-PCR of the TCR CDR3. TCRdb itself ran the multiplex PCR reads through MiXCR, one entry per CDR3 protein. The table shows about 380,000 distinct CDR3 sequences, with around an eighth occurring only once. The material sequenced was blood. These receptors were taken from a man under 40 with Graves' hyperthyroidism that later progressed to Graves' ophthalmopathy.

This clonotype was detected ten times or more. This chain joins TRBV7-2 and TRBJ2-1; 7 bases agree with TRBD1. The CDR3 covers 15 residues. J was trimmed by 10 bases and V by 4 bases; bases with no gene match: 13. Per germline, CDR1 SGHTA and CDR2 FQGNSA. CDR3 DNA: TGTGCCAGCAGCTCTCAGGGGGTGATCCCCGGGGAGCAGTTCTTC. Translated: CASSSQGVIPGEQFF.

This chain uses TRBV7-9 with TRBJ1-5; D uncertain. From germline, CDR1 is SEHNR and CDR2 FQNEAQ (reference sequence). V lost 1 base and J 0 bases, leaving 7 bases between the germline ends. The length of the CDR3 is 15 residues. As DNA, the CDR3 is TGTGCCAGCAGCTTAGACGAATATAGCAATCAGCCCCAGCATTTT. Protein: CASSLDEYSNQPQHF.

In the case of this clonotype: A read error may be the cause here, since a much bigger clone is one base away. The rearrangement links TRBV2 to TRBJ1-1; unclear D gene. This CDR3 has 13 residues. Germline V gene data show CDR1 as SNHLY and CDR2 as FYNNEI. V lost 7 bases, J lost 4 bases, and 13 bases lay in between. As DNA, the CDR3 is TGTGCCAGCAAACGGGGTCAGCCCACTGAAGCTTTCTTT. Translating gives CASKRGQPTEAFF.

The chain links TRBV29-1 to TRBJ2-1, with D perhaps assigned TRBD1 or TRBD2 (5 bases each). The CDR3 spans 14 residues. CDR1 and CDR2 from the germline V gene are SQVTM and ANQGSEA. V lost 0 bases, J lost 3 bases, and 9 bases lay in between. The CDR3 coding sequence is TGCAGCGTTGAAGAAGGGACCCGCTACAATGAGCAGTTCTTC. Encoded protein: CSVEEGTRYNEQFF.

This clonotype has at least ten counts. The chain recombines TRBV30 with TRBJ1-2; D is ambiguous. CDR3 length: 14 amino acids. Germline V lookup: CDR1 GTSNPN, CDR2 SVGIG (reference sequence). V gave up 3 bases and J gave up 6 bases, with 17 bases separating them. The CDR3 reads CAWRLGFSVDGYTF. CDR3 DNA: TGTGCCTGGAGGTTAGGGTTCAGCGTGGATGGCTACACCTTC.

In this sample, this clonotype turned up many times. This chain connects TRBV6-5 to TRBJ2-7, with D perhaps matching TRBD2 (5 bases). CDR3 size: 15 residues. V was clipped by 0 bases and J by 2 bases, with 11 bases between them. In germline, CDR1 is MNHEY, CDR2 SVGAGI. The CDR3 coding sequence is TGTGCCAGCAGTTACTCGTCGGGGAGCACCTACGAGCAGTACTTC. Amino acids: CASSYSSGSTYEQYF.

Comments on this clonotype: This may be a read error, as it is one base from a much larger clone. Written as DNA, the CDR3 is TGTGCCAGCAGTTTAGCGAATCAGCCCCGGCATTTT. Encoded protein: CASSLANQPRHF. The V call is TRBV12-3 or TRBV12-4, the J call TRBJ1-5; D call uncertain. The CDR3 runs 12 residues.

This clonotype was seen many times. V is TRBV2 and J is TRBJ2-5, with 12 nucleotides matching TRBD1. Germline V gene sequence: CDR1 SNHLY, CDR2 FYNNEI. V shed 10 bases and J 4 bases; nucleotides not matched to a gene: 10. The CDR3 is 15 residues long. DNA for the CDR3: TGTGCCACCCTCCGGGACAGGGGGCGTTTAGAGACCCAGTACTTC. Protein: CATLRDRGRLETQYF.

This clonotype was counted many times. The chain links TRBV12-3 or TRBV12-4 to TRBJ2-5, with D possibly being TRBD1 or TRBD2 (5 bases each). The ends were cut back, 6 bases at V and 7 bases at J, with 18 bases in the middle. The CDR3 consists of 14 residues. The CDR3: CASSPRDPPRTQYF. As DNA, the CDR3 is TGTGCCAGCAGCCCTCGGGACCCGCCCCGGACCCAGTACTTC.

This clonotype was found many times. The chain employs TRBV4-1 and TRBJ1-1, with D unresolved. CDR1 and CDR2 from the germline V gene are MGHRA and YSYEKL. The CDR3 is 14 amino acids. Trimming pared 0 bases from V and 4 bases from J, leaving 9 bases between. CDR3 sequence reads: CASSQDWGSTEAFF. CDR3 DNA: TGCGCCAGCAGCCAAGATTGGGGTTCCACTGAAGCTTTCTTT.

This clonotype was picked up a small number of times. The CDR3 spells CASSYPGQGDEAFF. In DNA form, the CDR3 reads TGTGCCAGCAGTTACCCAGGACAGGGTGATGAAGCTTTCTTT. This chain uses TRBV6-5 with TRBJ1-1; 8 bases match TRBD1. Per the germline V gene, CDR1 is MNHEY and CDR2 is SVGAGI. The V gene end was trimmed by 2 bases and the J gene end by 7 bases; junction bases not matched to a gene: 6. The CDR3 is made up of 14 amino acids.

The sample holds many counts of this clonotype. A much larger clone differs from this one at a single base, so this may be a read error. This sequence joins TRBV11-2 and TRBJ2-7, with D unclear. V lost 2 bases, J lost 4 bases, and 3 bases lay in between. The CDR3 runs 11 residues. The germline V gene encodes CDR1 SGHAT and CDR2 FQNNGV. This chain's CDR3 is CASSLWYEQYF. The CDR3 DNA follows: TGTGCCAGCAGCTTATGGTACGAGCAGTACTTC.

The chain employs TRBV9 and TRBJ1-1, with 9 bases that match TRBD1. Germline CDR1 and CDR2: SGDLS and YYNGEE. V lost 3 bases to trimming and J lost 3 bases; unmatched junction nucleotides: 15. The CDR3 spans 18 residues. The CDR3 nucleotides are TGTGCCAGCAGCGCGGGACAGGGAGTAGGTAGTAAGTACACTGAAGCTTTCTTT. Its translation: CASSAGQGVGSKYTEAFF.

In this sample, this clonotype turned up many times. The chain carries TRBV20-1 and TRBJ2-3; tentatively, D is TRBD2 (5 bases). This CDR3 spans 13 amino acids. Germline V gene data show CDR1 as DFQATT and CDR2 as SNEGSKA (reference sequence). V dropped 6 bases and J dropped 0 bases, with 10 bases sitting between them. DNA for the CDR3: TGCAGTGCGTGGGAGCCTAGCACAGATACGCAGTATTTT. Translation: CSAWEPSTDTQYF.

This clonotype was recorded many times. The rearrangement joins TRBV9 to TRBJ1-1; 9 nucleotides match TRBD1. Trimming at V came to 3 bases and at J to 9 bases, leaving 6 bases not matched to a gene. The CDR3 runs 13 residues. Germline V gene data show CDR1 as SGDLS and CDR2 as YYNGEE. The CDR3 loop reads CASSAGQGLQAFF. CDR3 in DNA: TGTGCCAGCAGCGCAGGACAGGGGCTTCAAGCTTTCTTT.

This clonotype occurred once. A read error may explain this, as a much larger clone is one base away. The CDR3 is CAWEGLTNEKLFF. The CDR3 DNA follows: TGTGCCTGGGAGGGTTTGACTAATGAAAAACTGTTTTTT. The rearrangement joins TRBV30 to TRBJ1-4; D gene unclear. The CDR3 spans 13 residues. V lost 5 bases, J lost 2 bases, and 9 bases lay in between. Germline values: CDR1 GTSNPN, CDR2 SVGIG (reference sequence). Drawing the rest from reference TRBV30 and TRBJ1-4, the complete variable domain is SQTIHQWPATLVQPVGSPLSLECTVEGTSNPNLYWYRQAAGRGLQLLFYSVGIGQISSEVPQNLSASRPQDRQFILSSKKLLLSDSGFYLCAWEGLTNEKLFFGSGTQLSVL.

This clonotype was counted ten times or more. This sequence joins TRBV6-5 and TRBJ1-1; D unclear. The CDR3 length is 13 residues. Germline CDR1 MNHEY, CDR2 SVGAGI. V gave up 2 bases and J gave up 1 base, with 5 bases separating them. CDR3 in DNA: TGTGCCAGCAGTTACACGGAGAACACTGAAGCTTTCTTT. It codes for CASSYTENTEAFF.

There are many counts of this clonotype. The chain uses TRBV20-1 and TRBJ1-4; D is unclear. The CDR3 runs to 14 residues. The V gene's germline CDR1 is DFQATT and CDR2 SNEGSKA (reference sequence). The V gene lost 5 bases and the J gene lost 10 bases, with 20 bases spanning the gap. As DNA, the CDR3 is TGCAGTGCTGTCTCGAGGGAGGGTGTTGGAAAACTGTTTTTT. Encoded protein: CSAVSREGVGKLFF.

In its sample, this clonotype was seen many times. J is TRBJ2-1 and V is TRBV11-2; 9 bases are shared with TRBD2. Germline CDR1 SGHAT, CDR2 FQNNGV. This CDR3 is built from 17 residues. V was pared by 0 bases and J by 7 bases, with 10 bases of the junction left unmatched. Written as DNA, the CDR3 is TGTGCCAGCAGCTTAGAACTGGCGGGGGGGCCTAGAAATGAGCAGTTCTTC. The encoded protein is CASSLELAGGPRNEQFF.